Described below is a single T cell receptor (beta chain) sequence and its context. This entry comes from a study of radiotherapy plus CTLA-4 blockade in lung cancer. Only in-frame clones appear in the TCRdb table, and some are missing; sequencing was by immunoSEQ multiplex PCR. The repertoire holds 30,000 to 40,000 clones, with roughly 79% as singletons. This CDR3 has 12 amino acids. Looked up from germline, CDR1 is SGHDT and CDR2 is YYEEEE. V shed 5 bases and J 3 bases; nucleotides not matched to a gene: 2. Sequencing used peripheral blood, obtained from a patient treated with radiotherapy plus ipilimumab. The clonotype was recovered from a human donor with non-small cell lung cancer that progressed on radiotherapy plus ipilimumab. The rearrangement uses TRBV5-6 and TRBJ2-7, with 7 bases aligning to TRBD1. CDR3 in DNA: TGTGCCAGCAGAGGGGACAGCTACGAGCAGTACTTC. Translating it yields CASRGDSYEQYF.